The clone carrying this TCR beta chain was recorded many times. Its cognate antigen is unknown. TCRdb processed the PCR reads anew with MiXCR; each CDR3 protein has one entry. The repertoire includes 490,000 or so distinct CDR3 sequences, 20% to 25% of them detected once, and 0.84% sits in the top ten. These data originate in a study of molecular identifiers for immune sequencing clone quantification. General observations from the study: Over 99% of effector molecules, yet under 1% of naive-cell molecules, were held by clones above 20 RNA copies.

Preparation of naive CD8 libraries involved roughly 18,000 to 1,100,000 sorted cells and 10%, 30% or 50% RNA. A CD8+CD4-CCR7+CD45RA+ phenotype served as the sorting definition for naive CD8 T cells. The sequenced sample was naive CD8+ T cells from blood, with Jurkat cell RNA spiked in. Subset denoted: FACS-sorted CD8+CD4-CCR7+CD45RA+ naive T cells. This sequence originates from a human donor in good health. Some libraries in this study had Jurkat cell RNA spiked in.

CDR3 amino acids: CSVSTDLGNYGYTF. The CDR3 DNA reads as TGCAGCGTTTCGACAGATTTGGGCAACTATGGCTACACCTTC. The chain recombines TRBV29-1 with TRBJ1-2, with a weak D call TRBD1 (5 bases). The CDR3 is 14 residues long. The V and J ends lost 5 bases and 2 bases respectively, with 15 bases between them. The germline gives CDR1 SQVTM, CDR2 ANQGSEA.